These 18 T cell receptor beta chains were all obtained from the same sample, sequenced in a study of glioma-infiltrating T cells after dendritic cell vaccination. As for time point: after dendritic cell vaccination, including at tumor progression/relapse. Some clones are missing from TCRdb's copy, which holds only in-frame ones; the method was immunoSEQ multiplex PCR. The sample yields some 24,000 clones, roughly 89% seen once. The specimen was blood, collected after dendritic cell vaccination. These receptors came from a human donor with glioblastoma.

V and J are TRBV5-1 and TRBJ2-5, with TRBD2 as a possible D gene (6 bases). Trimming removed 4 bases at V and 1 base at J, with 11 bases between. Germline assignment: CDR1 SGHRS and CDR2 YFSETQ. The CDR3 sequence is 14 residues long. This CDR3 reads CASSPGVPQETQYF. In nucleotides, the CDR3 is TGCGCCAGCAGCCCGGGGGTACCCCAAGAGACCCAGTACTTC.

CDR3 coding DNA: TGTGCCACCAGCGGCAGGGTTTCATTAAGCGAGCAGTACTTC. Its translation: CATSGRVSLSEQYF. The chain uses TRBV15 and TRBJ2-7, with D tentatively TRBD1 (5 bases). The germline V gene encodes CDR1 LNHNV and CDR2 YYDKDF (reference sequence). The V gene lost 5 bases and the J gene lost 6 bases, with 17 bases spanning the gap. There are 14 residues in the CDR3.

This clone was detected only once. The genes are TRBV7-8 and TRBJ2-6, with 12 nucleotides matching TRBD1. Germline CDR1 is SGHVS and CDR2 is FQNEAQ. The CDR3 sequence is 18 residues long. With V trimmed by 2 bases and J by 2 bases, 4 bases remained unmatched. CDR3 DNA sequence: TGTGCCAGCAGCTTACCAAGGGACAGGGGGCCTGGGGCCAACGTCCTGACTTTC. This translates into CASSLPRDRGPGANVLTF.

The J gene is TRBJ2-7, the V gene TRBV10-1; 7 nucleotides line up with TRBD1. With V trimmed by 6 bases and J by 5 bases, 4 bases remained unmatched. This CDR3 comprises 12 residues. Germline V gene lookup returns CDR1 WNHNN and CDR2 SYGVQD (reference sequence). CDR3 sequence reads: CASSRDRDEQYF. CDR3 sequence (DNA): TGCGCCAGCAGCCGAGACAGGGACGAGCAGTACTTC.

The CDR3 DNA reads as TGTGCCAGCGACAGGGGGGCGAGGCAGCCCCAGCATTTT. This encodes CASDRGARQPQHF. The gene calls are TRBV2 and TRBJ1-5; 9 bases fit TRBD1. V lost 8 bases to trimming and J lost 7 bases; unmatched junction nucleotides: 6. The CDR3 consists of 13 residues. Germline CDR1 is SNHLY and CDR2 is FYNNEI. The entire variable domain, with the rest obtained from reference TRBV2 and TRBJ1-5, is as follows: EPEVTQTPSHQVTQMGQEVILRCVPISNHLYFYWYRQILGQKVEFLVSFYNNEISEKSEIFDDQFSVERPDGSNFTLKIRSTKLEDSAMYFCASDRGARQPQHFGDGTRLSIL.

The rearrangement uses TRBV19 and TRBJ2-7; D is possibly TRBD2 (5 bases). Germline CDR1 and CDR2: LNHDA and SQIVND (reference sequence). CDR3 length: 13 amino acids. The germline V and J ends were trimmed by 5 bases and 2 bases, with 10 bases remaining between them. In nucleotides, the CDR3 is TGTGCCAGTAGTGGTGTGGGAGCCTACGAGCAGTACTTC. Its protein product is CASSGVGAYEQYF.

The rearrangement joins TRBV7-2 to TRBJ2-7; 7 bases are shared with TRBD2. The germline gives CDR1 SGHTA, CDR2 FQGNSA. The CDR3 loop spans 15 amino acids. J was trimmed by 4 bases and V by 1 base; bases with no gene match: 7. This CDR3 reads CASSLVAGETYEQYF. The CDR3 nucleotides are TGTGCCAGCAGCTTAGTTGCGGGGGAGACTTACGAGCAGTACTTC.

As to this clone: Other DNA sequences within the sample encode an identical CDR3. This sequence joins TRBV2 and TRBJ1-6, with D unclear. Deletions cut 5 bases from V and 0 bases from J, with 11 bases between. Germline values: CDR1 SNHLY, CDR2 FYNNEI. CDR3 length: 16 residues. The CDR3 coding sequence is TGTGCCAGCAGTCCCTTAGAGAGCTCCTATAATTCACCCCTCCACTTT. Residues: CASSPLESSYNSPLHF. Full variable domain (outside the CDR3, taken from reference TRBV2 and TRBJ1-6): EPEVTQTPSHQVTQMGQEVILRCVPISNHLYFYWYRQILGQKVEFLVSFYNNEISEKSEIFDDQFSVERPDGSNFTLKIRSTKLEDSAMYFCASSPLESSYNSPLHFGNGTRLTVT.

The chain couples TRBV19 to TRBJ1-3; a possible D gene is TRBD1 (5 bases). The V end lost 9 bases, the J end lost 0 bases, and 12 bases lay between the germline ends. Germline values: CDR1 LNHDA, CDR2 SQIVND (reference sequence). The CDR3 runs 14 residues. CDR3 protein: CASRDSTSGNTIYF. In nucleotides, the CDR3 is TGTGCCAGCAGAGACAGTACCTCTGGAAACACCATATATTTT.

This clone was picked up one time. This rearrangement joins TRBV5-5 to TRBJ2-1; 10 bases are a match to TRBD2. The V segment lost 2 bases and the J segment 5 bases; nucleotides outside the gene matches: 10. CDR1 and CDR2 from the germline V gene are SGHKS and YYEKEE (reference sequence). This CDR3 region has 17 residues. The CDR3 nucleotides are TGTGCCAGCAGCTTCGGTCCCGGCCTAGCGGGGGACAATGAGCAGTTCTTC. This codes for CASSFGPGLAGDNEQFF.

This chain joins TRBV29-1 and TRBJ2-3; TRBD2 matches at 8 bases. Germline V gene data show CDR1 as SQVTM and CDR2 as ANQGSEA. The CDR3 has 14 residues. Trimming cost V 5 bases and J 5 bases; bases outside gene matches: 9. CDR3 coding DNA: TGCAGCGTTCCCCTTGCGGGGGGAAGAGATACGCAGTATTTT. Its translation is CSVPLAGGRDTQYF.

The chain has TRBV6-7 and TRBJ1-5; 9 bases are shared with TRBD1. TRBV6-7 is filed as an ORF, its function uncertain. Trimming at V came to 11 bases and at J to 4 bases, leaving 12 bases not matched to a gene. The CDR3 is made up of 15 amino acids. The CDR3 DNA reads TGTGCCGGAACCCCGGGACAGGGTACTAATCAGCCCCAGCATTTT. It is translated as CAGTPGQGTNQPQHF.

This chain uses TRBV5-1 with TRBJ2-7; 10 bases map to TRBD1. Trimming cost V 3 bases and J 5 bases; bases outside gene matches: 5. This CDR3 has 14 amino acids. From germline, CDR1 is SGHRS and CDR2 YFSETQ. CDR3 in amino acids: CASSSGQGNHEQYF. The DNA for the CDR3 is TGCGCCAGCAGCTCGGGACAGGGGAACCACGAGCAGTACTTC.

The chain is built from TRBV6-1 and TRBJ1-5, with unresolved D. CDR3 length: 13 amino acids. Per the germline V gene, CDR1 is MNHNS and CDR2 is SASEGT. Trimming took 6 bases from V and 7 from J, leaving 13 bases between them. CDR3 loop: CASRGRMIQPQHF. The CDR3 bases are TGTGCCAGCAGAGGCAGGATGATACAGCCCCAGCATTTT.

V is TRBV18 and J is TRBJ2-5, with 7 bases aligning to TRBD1. V shed 6 bases, J shed 7 bases, and the junction held 11 bases outside the gene matches. From germline, CDR1 is KGHSH and CDR2 LQKENI. The CDR3 runs 14 residues. The CDR3: CASSPDRHGLTQYF. In nucleotides, the CDR3 is TGTGCCAGCTCCCCGGACAGGCATGGTTTGACCCAGTACTTC.

The rearrangement joins TRBV7-8 to TRBJ2-2; 7 nucleotides match TRBD2. Trimming took 3 bases from V and 4 from J; bases not matched to a gene: 5. CDR3 length: 15 amino acids. CDR1 is SGHVS and CDR2 is FQNEAQ in the germline V gene. DNA of the CDR3: TGTGCCAGCAGCTTTCGGGGGGTGAGCACCGGGGAGCTGTTTTTT. This codes for CASSFRGVSTGELFF.

The chain links TRBV25-1 to TRBJ1-2; TRBD1 matches at 7 bases. Looked up from germline, CDR1 is MGHDK and CDR2 is SYGVNS. CDR3 length: 15 amino acids. The junction had 11 bases not matched to a gene; V was cut back by 6 bases and J by 4 bases. The CDR3 region is CASRPIGQAPYGYTF. The CDR3, as DNA: TGTGCCAGCAGACCCATTGGACAGGCCCCCTATGGCTACACCTTC.

This chain links TRBV18 with TRBJ1-2; tentative D call: TRBD1 (5 bases). Per the germline V gene, CDR1 is KGHSH and CDR2 is LQKENI. V was cut by 4 bases and J by 4 bases, with 10 bases left in between. The CDR3 spans 13 residues. The chain's CDR3 is CASSQRQFYGYTF. The CDR3 DNA follows: TGTGCCAGCTCACAGAGACAGTTCTATGGCTACACCTTC.